Listed below are T cell receptor beta chains from one sample, sequenced in a study of CD8 T cells in ankylosing spondylitis. TCRdb processed the 5' RACE reads anew with MiXCR; each CDR3 protein has one entry. The data contain about 160,000 distinct CDR3 sequences, 9.8% of them singletons. The sequenced sample was blood, either unsorted or a sorted T cell fraction (not recorded which). The receptors derive from a female donor with ankylosing spondylitis or in good health (not recorded which). CDR3s include the opening cysteine and the closing phenylalanine or tryptophan. Each record gives: J gene, V gene, clone size, D gene, CDR3 DNA, CDR3 protein. D genes are given only for firm matches. Some rows have no size entry. The others give once, few or many, or a class for an expanded clone.

TRBJ1-6 TRBV9 NA NA TGTGCCAGCAGCCTTTCAGGCACCAAGGATAATTCACCCCTCCACTTT CASSLSGTKDNSPLHF
TRBJ2-1 TRBV4-3 NA TRBD2 TGCGCCAGCAGCCAAGATAGGACTAGCGGGAGGGATGAGCAGTTCTTC CASSQDRTSGRDEQFF
TRBJ1-1 TRBV4-3 NA NA TGCGCCAGCAGCCAAGCAGTTTTGAACACTGAAGCTTTCTTT CASSQAVLNTEAFF
TRBJ2-2 TRBV4-3 NA TRBD2 TGCGCCAGCAGCCAAGAGAGCGGGAGTGGCGGGGAGCTGTTTTTT CASSQESGSGGELFF
TRBJ1-1 TRBV12-3/TRBV12-4 few NA TGTGCCAGCAGTTGGGCCCATTTGTTGAACACTGAAGCTTTCTTT CASSWAHLLNTEAFF
TRBJ2-5 TRBV6-5 few NA TGTGCCAGCAGTTACAGGGTACAAGAGACCCAGTACTTC CASSYRVQETQYF
TRBJ2-6 TRBV2 NA NA TGTGCCAGCAGTGAAGCGCGGGTTACCGGGGCCAACGTCCTGACTTTC CASSEARVTGANVLTF
TRBJ2-1 TRBV18 NA TRBD2 TGTGCCAGCTCACCACCCCTAGCGGGAGACAGTGAGCAGTTCTTC CASSPPLAGDSEQFF
TRBJ2-1 TRBV27 few NA TGTGCCAGCAGTTTAGTAGCCGGGAGTTTGGGGAATGAGCAGTTCTTC CASSLVAGSLGNEQFF
TRBJ2-7 TRBV12-5 few TRBD2 TGTGCTAGTGGTTTCGGACTAGCGGGAGGCACCTACGAGCAGTACTTC CASGFGLAGGTYEQYF
TRBJ2-2 TRBV10-3 NA TRBD2 TGTGCCACCGGGAGGCAGGGAGGTACCGGGGAGCTGTTTTTT CATGRQGGTGELFF
TRBJ1-4 TRBV27 NA NA TGTGCCAGCAGTTTAAGGGGGTCAACTAATGAAAAACTGTTTTTT CASSLRGSTNEKLFF
TRBJ1-2 TRBV9 many TRBD1 TGTGCCAGCAACCGTCCGGACAGGGACTATGGCTACACCTTC CASNRPDRDYGYTF
TRBJ1-3 TRBV10-2 many TRBD1 TGCGCCAGCGGGGGACAGGGGGCAAGTGGAAACACCATATATTTT CASGGQGASGNTIYF
TRBJ2-1 TRBV20-1 few TRBD2 TGCAGTGCTTGGGTGCCGGGCGGGAGGGCCTACAATGAGCAGTTCTTC CSAWVPGGRAYNEQFF
TRBJ2-1 TRBV28 NA TRBD2 TGTGCCAGCAGTTTAGTGGGGCAGACCGGGACTAGCGGGACCGATGAGCAGTTCTTC CASSLVGQTGTSGTDEQFF
TRBJ2-3 TRBV28 few TRBD1 TGTGCCAGCAGCCCAGGGACAGGGCCATACCTCGGGATCACAGATACGCAGTATTTT CASSPGTGPYLGITDTQYF
TRBJ2-7 TRBV7-8 few TRBD2 TGTGCCAGCAGCTATGGACTAGCGGATTACTACGAGCAGTACTTC CASSYGLADYYEQYF
TRBJ2-1 TRBV30 few TRBD1 TGTGCCTGGAGAGACGGGTCAGGGGGCAATGAGCAGTTCTTC CAWRDGSGGNEQFF
TRBJ1-2 TRBV2 few TRBD1 TGTGCCAGCAGTGAGACAGGGGGAGATGGCTACACCTTC CASSETGGDGYTF
TRBJ2-5 TRBV6-5 few NA TGTGCCAGCAGTTACGATAGCAGGGGTGAGACCCAGTACTTC CASSYDSRGETQYF